The count of the clone carrying this T cell receptor (beta chain) is one. Germline lookup yields CDR1 MGHRA and CDR2 YSYEKL. Trimming cost V 0 bases and J 5 bases, with 8 bases left between them. This CDR3 spans 14 amino acids. The data were obtained in a study of blood T cell repertoires in COVID-19. Study-level background: PBMCs, B-cell-depleted T cells, or T cells were the source of the cDNA or gDNA that made up the material.

Methods used by the authors: Reference gene primer amplification gave nucleated cell count estimates. Generated by immunoSEQ multiplex PCR, the TCRdb table keeps only in-frame clones and is missing some. The DNA gave D and trimming, while V, J and clone size come from that table. The table lists 65,000 to 95,000 clones, about 89% of them singletons. Sequencing was done on a sample of peripheral blood. The chain links TRBV4-1 to TRBJ1-3; TRBD1 might be the D (5 bases). This receptor was identified in a man aged 50 or older with COVID-19, enrolled during active disease. The CDR3 region has the DNA TGCGCCAGCAGCCAAGATCCAGGGAGAAACACCATATATTTT. Amino acids: CASSQDPGRNTIYF.